The next 6 T cell receptor beta chains were all read from a single sample in a study of cytomegalovirus exposure and HLA in healthy donors. The PCR contained 60 Vbeta and 13 Jbeta primers. Clones were sequenced by immunoSEQ multiplex PCR, and TCRdb holds only the in-frame ones, with some missing. The sample includes roughly 110,000 clones, 70% to 85% of them seen just once. Sequencing was performed on PBMCs. The origin of the receptors is a man in his sixties in good health and CMV-seronegative.

The chain joins TRBV27 to TRBJ1-2; D call uncertain. Per germline, CDR1 MNHEY and CDR2 SMNVEV (reference sequence). V lost 5 bases and J 0 bases, leaving 7 bases between the germline ends. This CDR3 spans 13 amino acids. CDR3 sequence: CASSPGANYGYTF. The CDR3 DNA reads as TGTGCCAGCAGTCCGGGAGCTAACTATGGCTACACCTTC.

V gene TRBV13 combines with J gene TRBJ1-6; a possible D gene is TRBD1 (5 bases). This CDR3 region has 15 residues. Trimming stripped 5 bases from V and 9 bases from J, with 17 bases between. Germline assignment: CDR1 PRHDT and CDR2 FYEKMQ (reference sequence). The DNA of the CDR3 is TGTGCCAGCAGCAAGTTTGGCGGGGGAAGTTCACCCCTCCACTTT. Translated: CASSKFGGGSSPLHF.

The chain has TRBV9 and TRBJ1-2; a possible D gene is TRBD1 (6 bases). Germline lookup yields CDR1 SGDLS and CDR2 YYNGEE. The V end lost 6 bases, the J end lost 6 bases, and 12 bases lay between the germline ends. The CDR3 spans 12 residues. The DNA for the CDR3 is TGTGCCAGCACCCGGGGGGCGGATGGCTACACCTTC. Amino acid sequence: CASTRGADGYTF.

This CDR3 reads CASSITGTGEETQYF. Written as DNA, the CDR3 is TGTGCCAGCAGCATAACCGGGACAGGGGAAGAGACCCAGTACTTC. The J gene is TRBJ2-5, the V gene TRBV7-6, with 10 bases fitting TRBD1. Germline V gene data show CDR1 as SGHVS and CDR2 as FNYEAQ. The CDR3 loop spans 15 amino acids. The trim removed 5 bases at V and 3 bases at J, leaving 6 bases unmatched.

This chain uses TRBV5-6 with TRBJ2-7; TRBD2 might be the D (5 bases). The CDR3 is made up of 16 amino acids. Trimming pared 4 bases from V and 0 bases from J, leaving 17 bases between. Germline assignment: CDR1 SGHDT and CDR2 YYEEEE. Written as DNA, the CDR3 is TGTGCCAGCAGCGACTCAGGACTCAGGAGCTCCTACGAGCAGTACTTC. Encoded protein: CASSDSGLRSSYEQYF.

A few counts support this clone. The CDR3 nucleotides read TGTGCCAGCAGTTACGGGCCGGGAGCTGGAAACACCATATATTTT. As protein: CASSYGPGAGNTIYF. The chain carries TRBV6-6 and TRBJ1-3; D is unclear. V dropped 2 bases and J dropped 2 bases, with 10 bases sitting between them. The germline V gene encodes CDR1 MNHNY and CDR2 SVGAGI (reference sequence). This CDR3 contains 15 residues.